This TCR beta chain was retrieved from a study of blood T cell repertoires in COVID-19. Study at large: From the United States, Italy and Spain came samples of acute and convalescent COVID-19. PBMCs, B-cell-depleted T cells, or T cells provided the cDNA or gDNA that made up the material.

The V gene lost 4 bases and the J gene lost 1 base, with 17 bases spanning the gap. Germline values: CDR1 SGHNT, CDR2 YYREEE (reference sequence). This CDR3 contains 16 residues. Self-reported history from a screening survey and questionnaire set each donor's cohort. Assay used: immunoSEQ multiplex PCR; TCRdb lists only in-frame clones, some missing. The sample holds under 450,000 clones, 80% to 90% seen once. Material: PBMCs or T cells enriched from blood (not recorded which). The origin of this receptor is a man aged 30 to 39 who had recovered from COVID-19. V is TRBV5-4 and J is TRBJ1-1; TRBD1 is a possible D gene (5 bases). The CDR3 DNA reads as TGTGCCAGCAGCGGCGGGGGGAAGGGGCCGAACACTGAAGCTTTCTTT. This encodes CASSGGGKGPNTEAFF.